These T cell receptor beta chains were read from a single sample in a study of ipilimumab plus nivolumab after autologous stem cell transplantation. Assay used: immunoSEQ multiplex PCR; TCRdb lists only in-frame clones, some missing. The profile covers tens of thousands of clones, with just under 75% appearing a single time and over 20% taken by the ten largest. Sequencing was performed on PBMCs, taken in a trial of ipilimumab plus nivolumab as post-transplant consolidation. The source of these receptors is a male donor with diffuse large B-cell lymphoma. Each CDR3 is given with its conserved first and last residue. Each record gives: V gene, J gene, clone size, D gene, CDR3 protein, CDR3 DNA. D genes are given only for firm matches. Clone size is stated in some rows and not others, as once, few, many or a class when expanded.

>TRBV7-7|TRBJ2-2|once|TRBD1
CASSLDRDGELFF
TGTGCTAGCAGCTTAGACAGGGACGGGGAGCTGTTTTTT
>TRBV2|TRBJ2-5|.|TRBD2
CASSALRRGAVKTQYF
TGTGCCAGCAGCGCCCTGAGGCGGGGGGCCGTCAAAACCCAGTACTTC
>TRBV27|TRBJ2-1|.|.
CASRYLVDNEQFF
TGTGCCAGCAGATACCTTGTAGACAATGAGCAGTTCTTC
>TRBV9|TRBJ2-3|.|.
CASSDLLRDTQYF
TGTGCCAGCAGCGACTTACTTCGAGATACGCAGTATTTT
>TRBV7-9|TRBJ1-3|.|.
CASSRLAGNGNTIYF
TGTGCCAGCAGCCGTCTCGCGGGCAATGGAAACACCATATATTTT
>TRBV29-1|TRBJ1-5|.|.
CSVEGGGSNQPQHF
TGCAGCGTTGAAGGGGGGGGGAGCAATCAGCCCCAGCATTTT
>TRBV25-1|TRBJ2-1|.|TRBD2
CASSATSGSGEQFF
TGTGCCAGCAGTGCGACTAGCGGTTCGGGTGAGCAGTTCTTC
>TRBV4-1|TRBJ2-7|.|.
CASSQEARPYEQYF
TGCGCCAGCAGCCAAGAGGCCAGGCCCTACGAGCAGTACTTC
>TRBV19|TRBJ2-3|once|.
CASSRRGPPTDTQYF
TGTGCCAGTAGTAGGCGGGGGCCCCCCACAGATACGCAGTATTTT
>TRBV10-1|TRBJ2-5|.|.
CASSEGVIATQYF
TGCGCCAGCAGTGAGGGGGTTATCGCGACCCAGTACTTC
>TRBV30|TRBJ1-5|.|.
CAWSVAGKRSQHF
TGTGCCTGGAGTGTAGCAGGAAAGCGGTCCCAGCATTTT
>TRBV18|TRBJ2-2|.|.
CASSPFAGAGGELFF
TGTGCCAGCTCACCATTTGCGGGGGCCGGCGGGGAGCTGTTTTTT
>TRBV19|TRBJ2-1|.|.
CASIENGADEQFF
TGTGCCAGTATAGAGAATGGGGCGGATGAGCAGTTCTTC
>TRBV19|TRBJ1-2|.|.
CATTPRQEGYGYTF
TGTGCCACTACACCTAGACAGGAGGGCTATGGCTACACCTTC
>TRBV5-1|TRBJ2-1|.|TRBD1
CASSLVTGANEQFF
TGCGCCAGCAGCTTGGTAACAGGGGCCAATGAGCAGTTCTTC
>TRBV6-1|TRBJ2-4|.|TRBD2
CASSEGSGGVTKNIQYF
TGTGCCAGCAGTGAGGGTAGCGGGGGGGTCACCAAAAACATTCAGTACTTC
>TRBV19|TRBJ1-4|.|.
CASSIGLQTNEKLFF
TGTGCCAGTAGTATAGGCCTCCAGACTAATGAAAAACTGTTTTTT
>TRBV7-9|TRBJ1-6|.|.
CASSFRQKDSPLHF
TGTGCCAGCAGCTTTCGACAGAAAGATTCACCCCTCCACTTT
>TRBV2|TRBJ2-7|few|.
CASYGGPDEQYF
TGTGCCAGTTATGGGGGGCCAGACGAGCAGTACTTC